What follows are 16 T cell receptor beta chains derived from one specimen sequenced in a study of shared clonotypes between healthy human individuals. The method was immunoSEQ multiplex PCR; TCRdb's version includes in-frame clones alone and lacks a portion of them. The sample lists around 550,000 clones; roughly 96% were seen once. Terminally differentiated effector memory CD45RA+ cells were excluded by CCR7 positive selection of CD45RO-negative cells. The material sequenced was naive CD8+ T cells sorted from blood. These receptors originate from a young woman in good health.

The CDR3 sequence is CASSYIGGSQPQHF. The CDR3, as DNA: TGTGCCAGCAGTTACATCGGGGGGTCTCAGCCCCAGCATTTT. The V and J genes are TRBV6-5 and TRBJ1-5; D is perhaps TRBD1 (5 bases). Germline CDR1 MNHEY, CDR2 SVGAGI. There are 14 residues in the CDR3. V was trimmed by 2 bases and J by 6 bases, leaving 11 bases between them.

The chain carries TRBV19 and TRBJ2-1; 13 nucleotides align to TRBD2. Per germline, CDR1 LNHDA and CDR2 SQIVND (reference sequence). Trimming at V came to 6 bases and at J to 4 bases, leaving 9 bases not matched to a gene. This CDR3 comprises 17 residues. CDR3 sequence (DNA): TGTGCCAGTAGCTTCCTACTAGCGGGAGGGCCGTACAATGAGCAGTTCTTC. Translation gives CASSFLLAGGPYNEQFF.

The gene calls are TRBV28 and TRBJ2-7; 12 bases match TRBD2. V lost 6 bases and J lost 2; bases outside the gene matches: 8. Looked up from germline, CDR1 is MDHEN and CDR2 is SYDVKM. The CDR3 runs 16 residues. The DNA of the CDR3 is TGTGCCAGCAGACCCGGGACTAGCGGGTTTGCCTACGAGCAGTACTTC. It is translated as CASRPGTSGFAYEQYF.

This chain links TRBV27 with TRBJ2-1, with D tentatively TRBD2 (6 bases). CDR3 size: 15 residues. The germline gives CDR1 MNHEY, CDR2 SMNVEV (reference sequence). Trimming pared 5 bases from V and 4 bases from J, leaving 15 bases between. The chain's CDR3 is CASSIFSGSYNEQFF. DNA for the CDR3: TGTGCCAGCAGTATTTTCTCCGGGAGTTACAATGAGCAGTTCTTC.

This clone was observed a single time. The rearrangement uses TRBV28 and TRBJ2-7; 8 nucleotides agree with TRBD2. CDR3 size: 13 residues. The germline gives CDR1 MDHEN, CDR2 SYDVKM. V lost 9 bases, J lost 2 bases, and 6 bases stayed unmatched. CDR3: CASKSGSAYEQYF. CDR3 sequence (DNA): TGTGCCAGTAAAAGCGGGAGCGCCTACGAGCAGTACTTC.

This clone was picked up a small number of times. CDR3 amino acids: CASSPQGTEAFF. The DNA for the CDR3 is TGCGCCAGCAGCCCCCAGGGTACTGAAGCTTTCTTT. The gene calls are TRBV5-1 and TRBJ1-1; maybe TRBD1 (5 bases). The CDR3 length is 12 residues. Looked up from germline, CDR1 is SGHRS and CDR2 is YFSETQ. The V gene lost 4 bases and the J gene lost 5 bases, with 9 bases spanning the gap.

The rearrangement uses TRBV28 and TRBJ2-5, with D unresolved. The CDR3 is 12 residues long. Per germline, CDR1 MDHEN and CDR2 SYDVKM. V lost 7 bases, J lost 3 bases, and 9 bases lay in between. As DNA, the CDR3 is TGTGCCAGCACGGACCCAAAAGAGACCCAGTACTTC. The encoded protein is CASTDPKETQYF.

CDR3: CASPKRARDDEKLFF. As DNA, the CDR3 is TGTGCCAGCCCCAAACGGGCCAGGGACGATGAAAAACTGTTTTTT. The rearrangement uses TRBV21-1 and TRBJ1-4. TRBV21-1 is given as a pseudogene. CDR3 size: 15 residues.

The chain carries TRBV19 and TRBJ1-5; D unclear. Trimming left V 3 bases short and J 6 bases short, with 6 bases between. The CDR3 is 12 amino acids. Germline CDR1 and CDR2: LNHDA and SQIVND (reference sequence). The CDR3 spells CASSMLAQPQHF. The CDR3 DNA sequence: TGTGCCAGTAGTATGCTGGCTCAGCCCCAGCATTTT. Based on the CDR3 plus reference TRBV19 and TRBJ1-5, the full variable domain is DGGITQSPKYLFRKEGQNVTLSCEQNLNHDAMYWYRQDPGQGLRLIYYSQIVNDFQKGDIAEGYSVSREKKESFPLTVTSAQKNPTAFYLCASSMLAQPQHFGDGTRLSIL.

This clone was seen a single time. V usage is TRBV4-1 and J usage is TRBJ2-3; perhaps TRBD2 as D (6 bases). The CDR3 sequence is 18 residues long. Germline V gene data show CDR1 as MGHRA and CDR2 as YSYEKL. V shed 0 bases and J shed 0 bases, with 16 bases lying between them. CDR3 sequence (DNA): TGCGCCAGCAGCCAAGAACTTGTCCTCGGGACTAGCACAGATACGCAGTATTTT. It is translated as CASSQELVLGTSTDTQYF.

The chain has TRBV30 and TRBJ2-7; no clear D. CDR3 length equals 12 residues. Trimming stripped 2 bases from V and 3 bases from J, with 8 bases between. Looked up from germline, CDR1 is GTSNPN and CDR2 is SVGIG (reference sequence). The CDR3: CAWSPLNYEQYF. The CDR3 DNA sequence: TGTGCCTGGAGTCCTCTTAACTACGAGCAGTACTTC.

V gene TRBV7-9 combines with J gene TRBJ2-2; weak D call: TRBD1 (6 bases). The CDR3 loop spans 16 amino acids. CDR1 is SEHNR and CDR2 is FQNEAQ in the germline V gene (reference sequence). Trimming took off 5 bases at V and 1 base at J, with 14 bases between the two ends. The CDR3 DNA reads TGTGCCAGCAGCCCGACAGGATTCTTGAACACCGGGGAGCTGTTTTTT. It yields the protein CASSPTGFLNTGELFF.

This clone was observed a few times. The CDR3 sequence is CASVHYEQYF. Written as DNA, the CDR3 is TGTGCCAGCGTCCACTACGAGCAGTACTTC. The V and J genes are TRBV2 and TRBJ2-7; D gene ambiguous. The CDR3 sequence is 10 residues long. Germline loops: CDR1 SNHLY, CDR2 FYNNEI. V dropped 8 bases and J dropped 3 bases, with 5 bases sitting between them.

J is TRBJ1-5 and V is TRBV28; the D gene is possibly TRBD1 (5 bases). Germline lookup yields CDR1 MDHEN and CDR2 SYDVKM. Trimming shortened V by 6 bases and J by 6 bases, and 18 bases separated the two germline ends. This CDR3 region has 15 residues. CDR3 residues: CASRPWGGEGQPQHF. The CDR3 DNA is TGTGCCAGCAGACCTTGGGGAGGGGAGGGTCAGCCCCAGCATTTT. Looking up the rest from reference TRBV28 and TRBJ1-5 gives the full variable domain: DVKVTQSSRYLVKRTGEKVFLECVQDMDHENMFWYRQDPGLGLRLIYFSYDVKMKEKGDIPEGYSVSREKKERFSLILESASTNQTSMYLCASRPWGGEGQPQHFGDGTRLSIL.

This clone was seen just once. V gene TRBV13 combines with J gene TRBJ1-1; no reliable D call. This CDR3 is built from 14 residues. Germline CDR1 is PRHDT and CDR2 is FYEKMQ (reference sequence). The ends were cut back, 4 bases at V and 8 bases at J, with 17 bases in the middle. The CDR3 reads CASSSRNRPLEAFF. The CDR3 nucleotides read TGTGCCAGCAGCTCCCGAAACAGACCGTTGGAAGCTTTCTTT.

This rearrangement joins TRBV28 to TRBJ2-1, with D maybe TRBD2 (6 bases). V was cut by 3 bases and J by 10 bases, with 19 bases left in between. Germline loops: CDR1 MDHEN, CDR2 SYDVKM. The CDR3 loop spans 15 amino acids. The CDR3 nucleotides read TGTGCCAGCAGTTTCCCCGAAATGACTAGGAGAGAGCAGTTCTTC. Its translation: CASSFPEMTRREQFF.